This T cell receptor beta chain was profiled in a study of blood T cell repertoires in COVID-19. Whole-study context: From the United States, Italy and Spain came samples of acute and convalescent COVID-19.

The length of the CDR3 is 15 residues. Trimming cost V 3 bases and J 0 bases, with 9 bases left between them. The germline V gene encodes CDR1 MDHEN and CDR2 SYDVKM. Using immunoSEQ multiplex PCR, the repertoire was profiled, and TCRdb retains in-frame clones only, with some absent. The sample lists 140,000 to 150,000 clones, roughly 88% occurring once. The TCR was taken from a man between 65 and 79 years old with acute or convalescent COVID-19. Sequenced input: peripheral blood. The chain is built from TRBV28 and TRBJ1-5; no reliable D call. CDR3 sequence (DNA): TGTGCCAGCAGTTTGACTCAGTATAGCAATCAGCCCCAGCATTTT. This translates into CASSLTQYSNQPQHF.